This TCR beta chain comes out of a study of T cell repertoires in cytomegalovirus infection. Background on the study: Use of recently identified HLA-C-restricted and well-studied HLA-B-restricted CMV epitopes was part of the study. CMV infection together with matching HLA type was indicated by public TCR beta signatures. General study results and limits: HLA-C-restricted CMV clonotypes gave the most frequent clonotype in two of eight donors.

The CDR3 has 13 residues. CDR1 and CDR2 from the germline V gene are SGHTA and FQGNSA. The V end was cut by 6 bases, the J end by 6 bases, with 12 bases between. Comments on this clonotype: Its antigen is currently unknown.

TCRdb ran MiXCR on the reads and lists one entry per CDR3 protein. The table records a few hundred thousand distinct CDR3 sequences, approximately 30% of them present only once. The source of this sequence is a human donor in good health (CMV status not recorded). Some clones in this sample may be carry-over from other donors' samples. The material was cultured PBMCs, obtained from culture after CMV antigen stimulation. V usage is TRBV7-2 and J usage is TRBJ1-5; D unresolved. In DNA form, the CDR3 reads TGTGCCAGCAGTATAGACCCCGCTCAGCCCCAGCATTTT. This codes for CASSIDPAQPQHF.